This TCR beta chain came from a study of T cells in localized non-small cell lung cancer (dated by TCRdb to 2020 to 2021). Study-level background: T cell repertoires of 200 to 250 early-stage NSCLC patients were analyzed, with tumors being compared against uninvolved tumor-adjacent lungs. The mean age of the NSCLC patients was roughly 70 years, with 120 to 150 men and around 100 women. The cohort was made up of a few hundred treatment-naive NSCLC patients whose localized lung tumors had been resected.

The CDR3 runs 14 amino acids, cysteine and phenylalanine included. Only the CDR3 DNA is retained, 42 bases long and in frame from the first base. Trimming takes 6 bases from V and 5 bases from J, and the germline ends sit 16 bases apart. CDR1 is given as SNHLY and CDR2 as FYNNEI, both from the germline V gene. At diagnosis, tumor, uninvolved tumor-adjacent lung and peripheral blood were collected and then preserved as a mix of FFPE and fresh-frozen material. Findings and caveats that apply to the study as a whole: Uninvolved tumor-adjacent lung showed the highest T cell clonality, higher than tumor, which suggests more focused antigenic responses in the adjacent lung. Longer overall survival was associated with higher blood T cell density, whereas shorter survival was associated with higher adjacent-lung clonality. Because the study design was exploratory, TCR variables were selected using unadjusted p-values without false-discovery rate correction. Of the top 100 tumor clones, a median of 57 were detected in paired uninvolved adjacent lung; approximately 28 were also among that lung's top 100. Because multi-region tumor sequencing was not done, intratumor heterogeneity could not be ruled out.

The immunoSEQ Assay was used to sequence TCR beta CDR3 regions from DNA. As for how the authors treated the data: T cell density was computed as TCR beta template counts normalized to usable DNA estimated by amplifying housekeeping genes. Richness was estimated with the preseqR package, extrapolating to 400,000 templates for PBMC samples and 120,000 templates for tissue samples. Clonality was defined by subtracting Pielou's evenness from one. Differential abundance testing on productive amino-acid clonotypes, with a minimum total count of 5 and an alpha of 0.1, was used to identify tissue-enriched TCRs. The Jaccard Index and the Morisita Overlap Index were used to measure repertoire overlap between compartments. GLIPH grouped TCR beta CDR3s together with public tetramer-defined viral CDR3s, and a viral motif had to include at least three viral sequences and also show V-gene enrichment. TCRdb retrieved this table from immuneACCESS and kept in-frame rearrangements only. Not all clones are present; in checked studies, unresolved V genes account for under half, and no reason is known for the remainder. The V and J calls and clone size come from that table; D and trimming were worked out from the DNA. Recorded for this sample are 3,200 or so clones; approximately 24% of them occurred a single time. The top ten constitute approximately 20% of the sample.

Concerning this clone itself: It lacks a known antigen. There are no base qualities to consult, and no much larger clone falls within one base.

The specimen was lung tumor tissue, collected before any cancer treatment. This TCR came from a man between 35 and 75 years old with stage I lung adenocarcinoma. The receptor chain draws on TRBV2 and TRBJ1-1, and perhaps TRBD1 as D gene, on 6 matching bases. The CDR3 here reads CASSSGHVITEAFF. The sequenced DNA: TGTGCCAGCAGCTCGGGACATGTGATAACTGAAGCTTTCTTT.